Presented here are 19 T cell receptor beta chains from one specimen sequenced in a study of shared clonotypes between healthy human individuals. TCRdb keeps only in-frame clones here, not all; method: immunoSEQ multiplex PCR. Counted here are under 700,000 clones, 90% to 95% occurring once; the ten biggest clones make up approximately 0.12%. It was CD45RO-negative cells, positively selected for CCR7, that made up naive CD8 cells, with terminally differentiated effector memory CD45RA+ cells excluded. Sequencing input: naive CD8+ T cells sorted from blood. These TCRs come from a woman aged 25 to 45 in good health.

The rearrangement links TRBV27 to TRBJ2-1; D uncertain. Trimming pared 5 bases from V and 3 bases from J, leaving 11 bases between. CDR1 is MNHEY, CDR2 SMNVEV, per germline (reference sequence). This CDR3 comprises 14 residues. In DNA form, the CDR3 reads TGTGCCAGCAGTCTCCTTGAGGACTACAATGAGCAGTTCTTC. It is translated as CASSLLEDYNEQFF.

The genes are TRBV28 and TRBJ2-4, with 8 bases lining up with TRBD2. The CDR3 has 16 amino acids. The germline CDR1 and CDR2 sequences are MDHEN and SYDVKM. V was pared by 10 bases and J by 2 bases, with 13 bases of the junction left unmatched. This chain's CDR3 is CATSTRGGQSKNIQYF. CDR3 in DNA: TGTGCCACCTCGACCCGGGGGGGGCAATCCAAAAACATTCAGTACTTC.

In its sample, this clone was seen a few times. The chain carries TRBV9 and TRBJ1-5; 8 nucleotides match TRBD1. Trimming removed 7 bases from V and 6 bases from J; junction bases left unmatched: 3. The CDR3 contains 12 residues. In germline, CDR1 is SGDLS, CDR2 YYNGEE. The CDR3 sequence is CASGTGGQPQHF. The CDR3 bases are TGTGCCAGCGGGACAGGAGGTCAGCCCCAGCATTTT.

The J gene is TRBJ2-1, the V gene TRBV27; D is uncertain. Trimming removed 3 bases from V and 0 bases from J, with 12 bases in between. The CDR3 runs 16 residues. Germline-derived CDR1 and CDR2 are MNHEY and SMNVEV (reference sequence). The CDR3 region is CASSFREPISYNEQFF. In nucleotides, the CDR3 is TGTGCCAGCAGTTTTAGAGAGCCGATCTCCTACAATGAGCAGTTCTTC.

This chain links TRBV11-2 with TRBJ1-4; D gene uncertain. Trimming left V 5 bases short and J 5 bases short, with 18 bases between. Germline CDR1 and CDR2: SGHAT and FQNNGV. The CDR3 covers 16 residues. In DNA, the CDR3 is TGTGCCAGCAGCGTGGGAGGCGCATGGGCGAATGAAAAACTGTTTTTT. This translates into CASSVGGAWANEKLFF.

The rearrangement links TRBV30 to TRBJ2-3; D is uncertain. CDR1 is GTSNPN, CDR2 SVGIG, per germline (reference sequence). Deletions cut 2 bases from V and 0 bases from J, with 9 bases between. CDR3 size: 14 residues. The CDR3 loop is CAWSTYDSTDTQYF. The CDR3 DNA reads as TGTGCCTGGAGTACCTACGACAGCACAGATACGCAGTATTTT.

The chain links TRBV14 to TRBJ2-7; 10 bases are shared with TRBD1. This CDR3 region has 14 residues. Germline CDR1 and CDR2: SGHDN and FVKESK. J gave up 7 bases and V 5 bases, and 8 bases lay outside the gene matches. The chain's CDR3 is CASSWGQGSEEQYF. The CDR3, as DNA: TGTGCCAGCAGCTGGGGACAGGGGTCGGAAGAGCAGTACTTC.

V gene TRBV15 combines with J gene TRBJ2-7; perhaps TRBD2 as D (5 bases). Per the germline V gene, CDR1 is LNHNV and CDR2 is YYDKDF (reference sequence). V was clipped by 8 bases and J by 4 bases, with 15 bases between them. There are 13 residues in the CDR3. CDR3 nucleotides: TGTGCCACCGCCGAGGGAGTAGGGTACGAGCAGTACTTC. Translating it yields CATAEGVGYEQYF.

The rearrangement links TRBV10-2 to TRBJ2-7, with TRBD1 identical over 7 bases. This CDR3 has 13 amino acids. In germline, CDR1 is WSHSY, CDR2 SAAADI. V was pared by 11 bases and J by 2 bases, with 9 bases of the junction left unmatched. CDR3 amino acids: CASQGDQTYEQYF. The CDR3 region has the DNA TGCGCCTCCCAGGGGGATCAAACCTACGAGCAGTACTTC.

This chain joins TRBV5-1 and TRBJ2-1; D remains unclear. The CDR3 totals 16 residues. Germline V gives CDR1 SGHRS, CDR2 YFSETQ. Trimming pared 4 bases from V and 0 bases from J, leaving 14 bases between. The CDR3 here is CASSTTDSSSYNEQFF. CDR3 sequence (DNA): TGCGCCAGCAGCACCACCGACTCCAGCTCCTACAATGAGCAGTTCTTC.

The chain couples TRBV27 to TRBJ1-1; D not certain. CDR1 is MNHEY and CDR2 is SMNVEV in the germline V gene (reference sequence). The CDR3 covers 14 residues. Deletions cut 3 bases from V and 2 bases from J, with 10 bases between. The CDR3 DNA reads TGTGCCAGCAGTTTTCGGTCAGACAACACTGAAGCTTTCTTT. Its translation: CASSFRSDNTEAFF.

The chain employs TRBV13 and TRBJ2-7; TRBD2 is a possible D gene (5 bases). CDR3 length: 18 residues. Germline CDR1 PRHDT, CDR2 FYEKMQ (reference sequence). The V and J ends lost 5 bases and 2 bases respectively, with 25 bases between them. CDR3 region: CASSGRGPGQRYPYEQYF. The DNA of the CDR3 is TGTGCCAGCAGCGGACGAGGCCCTGGTCAGCGGTATCCCTACGAGCAGTACTTC. Based on the CDR3 plus reference TRBV13 and TRBJ2-7, the full variable domain is AAGVIQSPRHLIKEKRETATLKCYPIPRHDTVYWYQQGPGQDPQFLISFYEKMQSDKGSIPDRFSAQQFSDYHSELNMSSLELGDSALYFCASSGRGPGQRYPYEQYFGPGTRLTVT.

The chain is built from TRBV5-1 and TRBJ2-7, with TRBD1 identical over 9 bases. Germline CDR1 reads SGHRS; CDR2 reads YFSETQ. The CDR3 consists of 16 residues. The J segment lost 2 bases and the V segment lost 0 bases, leaving 6 bases of the junction unmatched. The CDR3 region has the DNA TGCGCCAGCAGCTTGGATCTTGGGACAGGGACCTACGAGCAGTACTTC. Amino acids: CASSLDLGTGTYEQYF.

This chain links TRBV27 with TRBJ2-7; 12 bases are shared with TRBD2. V trimming: 6 bases; J trimming: 5 bases; junction bases outside the gene matches: 8. The CDR3 is made up of 15 amino acids. Per germline, CDR1 MNHEY and CDR2 SMNVEV (reference sequence). CDR3 protein: CASSPGLAGFDEQYF. CDR3 coding DNA: TGTGCCAGCAGCCCCGGACTAGCGGGATTTGACGAGCAGTACTTC.

The chain has TRBV27 and TRBJ2-7; 8 bases line up with TRBD1. Germline V gene sequence: CDR1 MNHEY, CDR2 SMNVEV (reference sequence). The CDR3 contains 17 residues. The ends lost 5 bases at V and 4 bases at J; junction bases unmatched: 16. This CDR3 reads CASSRSGQDPTFYEQYF. CDR3 nucleotide sequence: TGTGCCAGCAGTCGCTCGGGACAGGACCCTACCTTTTACGAGCAGTACTTC.

The chain joins TRBV29-1 to TRBJ2-7, with 7 bases that match TRBD2. Germline CDR1 is SQVTM and CDR2 is ANQGSEA. The V and J ends lost 7 bases and 3 bases, in that order; junction bases with no gene match: 6. The CDR3 covers 12 residues. The CDR3: CSAEGGDYEQYF. CDR3 DNA: TGCAGCGCAGAGGGAGGGGACTACGAGCAGTACTTC.

This rearrangement joins TRBV28 to TRBJ1-3; tentative D call: TRBD1 (6 bases). The CDR3 sequence is 15 residues long. V shed 6 bases and J shed 4 bases, with 16 bases lying between them. Per germline, CDR1 MDHEN and CDR2 SYDVKM. The CDR3 region has the DNA TGTGCCAGCAGAACCCAACAGGGATGGGGAAACACCATATATTTT. It codes for CASRTQQGWGNTIYF.

The rearrangement uses TRBV28 and TRBJ2-7; tentative D call: TRBD1 (5 bases). Trimming removed 5 bases from V and 5 bases from J, with 16 bases in between. The CDR3 is 14 amino acids. The germline CDR1 and CDR2 sequences are MDHEN and SYDVKM. DNA of the CDR3: TGTGCCAGCAGTCCCCCAGGGTCTTCCAACGAGCAGTACTTC. Residues: CASSPPGSSNEQYF.

J is TRBJ1-1 and V is TRBV4-1; D gene uncertain. This CDR3 contains 15 residues. With 0 bases removed from V and 2 bases from J, the gap between germline ends came to 10 bases. The germline V gene encodes CDR1 MGHRA and CDR2 YSYEKL. The CDR3 sequence is CASSQEWVYNTEAFF. The DNA of the CDR3 is TGCGCCAGCAGCCAAGAGTGGGTCTATAACACTGAAGCTTTCTTT.